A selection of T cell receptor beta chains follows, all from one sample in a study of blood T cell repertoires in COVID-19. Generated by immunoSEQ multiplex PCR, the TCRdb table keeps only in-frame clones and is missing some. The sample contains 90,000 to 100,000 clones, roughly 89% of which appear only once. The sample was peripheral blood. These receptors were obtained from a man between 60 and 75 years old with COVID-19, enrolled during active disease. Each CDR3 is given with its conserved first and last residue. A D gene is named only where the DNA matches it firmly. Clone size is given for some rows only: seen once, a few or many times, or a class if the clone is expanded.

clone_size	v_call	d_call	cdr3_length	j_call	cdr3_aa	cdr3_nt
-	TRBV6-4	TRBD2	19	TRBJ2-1	CASSAGTSGGKLGDNEQFF	TGTGCCAGCAGCGCAGGGACTAGCGGAGGGAAACTTGGGGACAATGAGCAGTTCTTC
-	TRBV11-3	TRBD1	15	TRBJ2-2	CASSLGQGDTGELFF	TGTGCCAGCAGCTTAGGACAGGGGGACACCGGGGAGCTGTTTTTT
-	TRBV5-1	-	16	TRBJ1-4	CASSLGYGQPNEKLFF	TGCGCCAGCAGCTTGGGATACGGACAGCCCAATGAAAAACTGTTTTTT
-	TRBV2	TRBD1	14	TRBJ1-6	CASTSGTGASPLHF	TGTGCCAGCACGTCCGGGACAGGGGCATCACCCCTCCACTTT
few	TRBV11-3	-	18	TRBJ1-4	CASSLGRGQQTTNEKLFF	TGTGCCAGCAGCTTAGGACGTGGACAGCAAACAACTAATGAAAAACTGTTTTTT
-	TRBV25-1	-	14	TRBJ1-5	CASSEFEGGQPQHF	TGTGCCAGCAGTGAATTCGAGGGCGGGCAGCCCCAGCATTTT
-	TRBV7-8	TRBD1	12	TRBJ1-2	CASGGPLYGYTF	TGTGCGTCAGGGGGCCCACTCTATGGCTACACCTTC
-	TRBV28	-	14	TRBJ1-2	CASRRGAGNHGYTF	TGTGCCAGCAGACGAGGGGCGGGGAACCATGGCTACACCTTC
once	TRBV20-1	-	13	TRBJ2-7	CSASQGFSYEQYF	TGCAGTGCTAGTCAGGGCTTCTCCTACGAGCAGTACTTC
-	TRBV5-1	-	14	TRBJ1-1	CASSWSVMNTEAFF	TGCGCCAGCAGCTGGAGCGTCATGAACACTGAAGCTTTCTTT
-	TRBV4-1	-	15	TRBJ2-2	CASSQPLTGTGELFF	TGCGCCAGCAGCCAGCCCCTAACAGGGACCGGGGAGCTGTTTTTT
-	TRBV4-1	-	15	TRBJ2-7	CASSQGYRVDYEQYF	TGCGCCAGCAGCCAAGGTTACAGGGTCGACTACGAGCAGTACTTC
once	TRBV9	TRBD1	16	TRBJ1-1	CASSAPAGQEGTEAFF	TGTGCCAGCAGCGCACCCGCAGGACAGGAGGGGACTGAAGCTTTCTTT
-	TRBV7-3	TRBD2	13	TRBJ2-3	CASSFGGTDTQYF	TGTGCCAGCAGCTTCGGGGGGACAGATACGCAGTATTTT
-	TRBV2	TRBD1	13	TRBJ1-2	CASSGDSNYGYTF	TGTGCCAGCAGCGGGGACAGTAACTATGGCTACACCTTC
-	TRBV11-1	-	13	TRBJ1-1	CASSPLVSTEAFF	TGTGCCAGCAGCCCTCTAGTGTCCACTGAAGCTTTCTTT
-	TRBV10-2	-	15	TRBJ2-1	CASSSPWQTYNEQFF	TGCGCCAGCAGTTCCCCTTGGCAGACCTACAATGAGCAGTTCTTC
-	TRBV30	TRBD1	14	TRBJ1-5	CAWSRSTGTQPQHF	TGTGCCTGGAGTCGATCGACAGGGACCCAGCCCCAGCATTTT
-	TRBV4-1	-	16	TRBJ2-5	CASSRETSPPKETQYF	TGCGCCAGCAGCCGAGAGACTAGTCCCCCGAAAGAGACCCAGTACTTC
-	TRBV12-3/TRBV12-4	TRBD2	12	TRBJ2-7	CANRTSSYEQYF	TGTGCCAACCGGACTAGTTCCTACGAGCAGTACTTC
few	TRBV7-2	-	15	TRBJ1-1	CASPLNRPWNTEAFF	TGTGCCAGCCCTCTCAACAGACCATGGAACACTGAAGCTTTCTTT
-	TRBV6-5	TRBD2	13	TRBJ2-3	CASSYGRGVTQYF	TGTGCCAGCAGTTACGGCCGGGGGGTCACGCAGTATTTT